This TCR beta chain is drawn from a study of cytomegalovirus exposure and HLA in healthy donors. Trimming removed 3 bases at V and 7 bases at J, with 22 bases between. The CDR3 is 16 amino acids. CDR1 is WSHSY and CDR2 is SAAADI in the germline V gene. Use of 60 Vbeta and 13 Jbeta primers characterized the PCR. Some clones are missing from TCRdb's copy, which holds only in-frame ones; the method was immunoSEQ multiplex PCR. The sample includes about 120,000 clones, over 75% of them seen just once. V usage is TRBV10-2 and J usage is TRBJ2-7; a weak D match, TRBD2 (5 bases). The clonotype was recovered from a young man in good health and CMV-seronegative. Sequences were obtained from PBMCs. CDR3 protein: CASSDTRAHGTGEQYF. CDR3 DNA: TGCGCCAGCAGTGACACACGGGCCCACGGAACGGGGGAGCAGTACTTC.